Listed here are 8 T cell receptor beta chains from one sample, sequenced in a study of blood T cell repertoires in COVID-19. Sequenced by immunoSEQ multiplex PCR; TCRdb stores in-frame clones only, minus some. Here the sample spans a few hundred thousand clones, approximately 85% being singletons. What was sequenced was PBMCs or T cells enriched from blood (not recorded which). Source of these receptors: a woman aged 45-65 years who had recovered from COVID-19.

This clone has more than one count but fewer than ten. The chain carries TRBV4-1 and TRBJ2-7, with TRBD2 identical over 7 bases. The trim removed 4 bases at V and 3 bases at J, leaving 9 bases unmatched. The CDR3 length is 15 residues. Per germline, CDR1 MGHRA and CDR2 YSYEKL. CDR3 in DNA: TGCGCCAGCAGCCCCTGGCGGCTAGCGGACTACGAGCAGTACTTC. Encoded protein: CASSPWRLADYEQYF.

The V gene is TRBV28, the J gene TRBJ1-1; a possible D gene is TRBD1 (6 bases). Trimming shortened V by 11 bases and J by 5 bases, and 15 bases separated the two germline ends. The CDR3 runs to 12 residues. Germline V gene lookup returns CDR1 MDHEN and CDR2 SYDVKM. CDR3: CASSQGWTEAFF. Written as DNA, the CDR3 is TGTGCCTCCAGCCAGGGGTGGACTGAAGCTTTCTTT.

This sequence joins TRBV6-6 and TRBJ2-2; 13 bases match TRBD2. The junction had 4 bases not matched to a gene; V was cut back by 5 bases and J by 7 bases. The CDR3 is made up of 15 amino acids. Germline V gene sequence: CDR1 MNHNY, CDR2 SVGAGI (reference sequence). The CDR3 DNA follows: TGTGCCAGCAGTGGTGGGACTAGCGGGATCGGGGAGCTGTTTTTT. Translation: CASSGGTSGIGELFF.

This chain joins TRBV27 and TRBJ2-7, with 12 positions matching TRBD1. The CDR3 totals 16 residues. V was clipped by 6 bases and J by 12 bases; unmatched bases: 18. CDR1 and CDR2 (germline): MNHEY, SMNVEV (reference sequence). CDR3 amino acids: CASRTSTGQGAQTGYF. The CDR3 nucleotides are TGTGCCAGCAGGACATCAACGGGACAGGGGGCCCAAACGGGGTACTTC.

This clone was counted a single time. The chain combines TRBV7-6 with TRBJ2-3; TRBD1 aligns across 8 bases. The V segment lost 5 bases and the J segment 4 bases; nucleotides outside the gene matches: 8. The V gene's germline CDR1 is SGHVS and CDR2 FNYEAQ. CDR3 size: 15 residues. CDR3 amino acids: CASSTLTGVADTQYF. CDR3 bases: TGTGCCAGCAGCACCCTGACAGGGGTGGCAGATACGCAGTATTTT.

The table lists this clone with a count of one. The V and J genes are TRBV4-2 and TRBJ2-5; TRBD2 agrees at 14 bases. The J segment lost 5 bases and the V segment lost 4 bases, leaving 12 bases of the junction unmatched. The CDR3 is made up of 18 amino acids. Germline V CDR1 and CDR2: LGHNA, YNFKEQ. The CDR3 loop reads CASSPRLAGGPVLETQYF. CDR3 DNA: TGTGCCAGCAGCCCTAGACTAGCGGGAGGGCCGGTGCTTGAGACCCAGTACTTC.

This chain's CDR3 is CASSLMGSSPQYGYTF. Here the CDR3 DNA reads TGCGCCAGCAGCTTGATGGGCAGCTCACCACAGTATGGCTACACCTTC. This rearrangement joins TRBV5-1 to TRBJ1-2; D gene unclear. The CDR3 has 16 residues. V lost 1 base and J lost 5, with 18 bases in between. CDR1 and CDR2 from the germline V gene are SGHRS and YFSETQ.

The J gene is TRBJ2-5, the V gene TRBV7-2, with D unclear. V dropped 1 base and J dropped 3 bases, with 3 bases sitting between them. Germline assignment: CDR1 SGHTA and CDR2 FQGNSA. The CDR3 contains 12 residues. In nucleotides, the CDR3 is TGTGCCAGCAGCTTAGACAAAGAGACCCAGTACTTC. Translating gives CASSLDKETQYF.